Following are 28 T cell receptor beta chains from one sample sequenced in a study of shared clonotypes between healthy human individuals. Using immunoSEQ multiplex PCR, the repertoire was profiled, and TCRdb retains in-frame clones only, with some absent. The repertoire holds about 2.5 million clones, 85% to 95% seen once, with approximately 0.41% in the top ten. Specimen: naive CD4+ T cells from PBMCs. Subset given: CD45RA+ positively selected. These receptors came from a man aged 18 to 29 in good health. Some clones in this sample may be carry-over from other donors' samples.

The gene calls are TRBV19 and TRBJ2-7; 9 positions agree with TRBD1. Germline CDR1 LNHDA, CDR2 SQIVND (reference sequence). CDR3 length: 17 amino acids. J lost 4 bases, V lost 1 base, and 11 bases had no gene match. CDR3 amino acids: CASSIGRQGDNTYEQYF. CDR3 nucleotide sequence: TGTGCCAGTAGTATAGGTCGACAGGGGGATAATACTTACGAGCAGTACTTC.

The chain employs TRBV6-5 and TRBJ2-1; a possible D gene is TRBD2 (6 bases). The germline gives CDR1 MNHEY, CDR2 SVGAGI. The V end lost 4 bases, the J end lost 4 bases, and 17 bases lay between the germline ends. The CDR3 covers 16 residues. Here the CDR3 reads CASSLSWLARYNEQFF. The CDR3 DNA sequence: TGTGCCAGCAGTTTGTCTTGGCTAGCGAGATACAATGAGCAGTTCTTC.

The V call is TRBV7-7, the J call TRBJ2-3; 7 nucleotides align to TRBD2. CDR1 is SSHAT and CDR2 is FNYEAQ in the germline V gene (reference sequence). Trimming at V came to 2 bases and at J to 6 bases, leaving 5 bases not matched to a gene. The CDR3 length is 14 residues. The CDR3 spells CASSLIGLGDTQYF. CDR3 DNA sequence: TGTGCCAGCAGCTTAATAGGACTAGGTGATACGCAGTATTTT. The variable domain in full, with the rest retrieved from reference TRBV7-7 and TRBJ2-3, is GAGVSQSPRYKVTKRGQDVTLRCDPISSHATLYWYQQALGQGPEFLTYFNYEAQPDKSGLPSDRFSAERPEGSISTLTIQRTEQRDSAMYRCASSLIGLGDTQYFGPGTRLTVL.

For the CDR3, the DNA is TGCGCCAGCAGCCTCAACCGGTTGGACACTGAAGCTTTCTTT. It codes for CASSLNRLDTEAFF. This chain uses TRBV5-1 with TRBJ1-1; D gene ambiguous. Deletions cut 4 bases from V and 3 bases from J, with 13 bases between. The CDR3 is 14 amino acids. The germline CDR1 and CDR2 sequences are SGHRS and YFSETQ. Looking up the rest from reference TRBV5-1 and TRBJ1-1 gives the full variable domain: KAGVTQTPRYLIKTRGQQVTLSCSPISGHRSVSWYQQTPGQGLQFLFEYFSETQRNKGNFPGRFSGRQFSNSRSEMNVSTLELGDSALYLCASSLNRLDTEAFFGQGTRLTVV.

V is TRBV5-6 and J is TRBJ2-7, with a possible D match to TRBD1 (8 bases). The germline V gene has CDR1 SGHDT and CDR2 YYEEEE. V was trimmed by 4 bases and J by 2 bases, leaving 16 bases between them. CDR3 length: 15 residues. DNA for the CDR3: TGTGCCAGCAGCCACACAGGGGGGGACCCCTACGAGCAGTACTTC. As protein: CASSHTGGDPYEQYF.

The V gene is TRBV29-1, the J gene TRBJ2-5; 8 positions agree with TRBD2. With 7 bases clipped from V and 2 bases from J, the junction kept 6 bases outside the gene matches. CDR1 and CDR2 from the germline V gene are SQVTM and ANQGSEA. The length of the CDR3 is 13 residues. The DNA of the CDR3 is TGCAGCGCCGTAGCGGGATTACAAGAGACCCAGTACTTC. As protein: CSAVAGLQETQYF.

In DNA, the CDR3 is TGCGCCAGCAGCTTGGCAGGACTAGCGGGACCTTACAATGAGCAGTTCTTC. This gives the protein CASSLAGLAGPYNEQFF. V gene TRBV5-1 combines with J gene TRBJ2-1; 12 bases are a match to TRBD2. V trimming: 0 bases; J trimming: 4 bases; junction bases outside the gene matches: 5. Germline CDR1 SGHRS, CDR2 YFSETQ. This CDR3 spans 17 amino acids.

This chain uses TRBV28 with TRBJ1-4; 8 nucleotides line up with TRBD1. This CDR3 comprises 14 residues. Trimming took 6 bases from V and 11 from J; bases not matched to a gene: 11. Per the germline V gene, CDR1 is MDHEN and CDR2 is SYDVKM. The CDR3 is CASSPSETGVKLFF. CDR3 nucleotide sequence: TGTGCCAGCAGCCCCTCGGAGACAGGGGTGAAACTGTTTTTT. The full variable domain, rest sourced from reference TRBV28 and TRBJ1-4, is DVKVTQSSRYLVKRTGEKVFLECVQDMDHENMFWYRQDPGLGLRLIYFSYDVKMKEKGDIPEGYSVSREKKERFSLILESASTNQTSMYLCASSPSETGVKLFFGSGTQLSVL.

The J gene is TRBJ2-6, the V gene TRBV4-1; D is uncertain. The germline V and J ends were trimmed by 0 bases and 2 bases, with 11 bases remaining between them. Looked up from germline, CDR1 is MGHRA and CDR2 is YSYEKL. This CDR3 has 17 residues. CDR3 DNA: TGCGCCAGCAGCCAAGATTTTAGGAAAACTGGGGCCAACGTCCTGACTTTC. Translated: CASSQDFRKTGANVLTF.

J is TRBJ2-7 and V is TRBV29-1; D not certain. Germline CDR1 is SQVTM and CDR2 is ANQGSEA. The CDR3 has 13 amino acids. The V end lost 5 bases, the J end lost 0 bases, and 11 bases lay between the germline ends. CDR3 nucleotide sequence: TGCAGCGTTACTCCGCCAACCTCCTACGAGCAGTACTTC. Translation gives CSVTPPTSYEQYF.

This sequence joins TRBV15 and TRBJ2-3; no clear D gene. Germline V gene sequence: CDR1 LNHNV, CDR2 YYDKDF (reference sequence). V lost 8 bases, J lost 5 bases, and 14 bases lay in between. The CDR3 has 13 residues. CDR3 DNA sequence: TGTGCCACCGAAGGAGTGTCAAAAGATACGCAGTATTTT. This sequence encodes CATEGVSKDTQYF.

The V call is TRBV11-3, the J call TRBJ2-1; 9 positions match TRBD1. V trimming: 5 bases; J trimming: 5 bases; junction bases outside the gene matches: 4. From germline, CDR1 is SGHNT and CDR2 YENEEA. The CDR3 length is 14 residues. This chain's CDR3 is CASSRWTGDNEQFF. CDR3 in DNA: TGTGCCAGCAGCCGCTGGACAGGGGACAATGAGCAGTTCTTC.

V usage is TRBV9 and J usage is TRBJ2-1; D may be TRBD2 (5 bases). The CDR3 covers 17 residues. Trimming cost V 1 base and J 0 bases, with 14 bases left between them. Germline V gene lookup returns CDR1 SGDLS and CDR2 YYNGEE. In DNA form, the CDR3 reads TGTGCCAGCAGCGTAACTCCGGGCGGACTCTCCTACAATGAGCAGTTCTTC. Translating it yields CASSVTPGGLSYNEQFF.

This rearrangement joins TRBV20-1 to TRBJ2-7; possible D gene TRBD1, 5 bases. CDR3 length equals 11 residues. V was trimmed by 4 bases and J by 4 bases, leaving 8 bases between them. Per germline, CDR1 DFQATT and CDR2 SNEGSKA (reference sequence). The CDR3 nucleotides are TGCAGTGCTACAGGGAAATACGAGCAGTACTTC. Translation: CSATGKYEQYF.

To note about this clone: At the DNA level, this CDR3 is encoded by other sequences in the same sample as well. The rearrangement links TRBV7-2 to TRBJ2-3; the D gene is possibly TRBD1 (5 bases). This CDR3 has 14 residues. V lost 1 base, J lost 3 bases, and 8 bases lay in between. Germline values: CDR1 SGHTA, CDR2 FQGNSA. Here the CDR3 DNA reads TGTGCCAGCAGCTTAGGGGGCTTTACAGATACGCAGTATTTT. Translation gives CASSLGGFTDTQYF.

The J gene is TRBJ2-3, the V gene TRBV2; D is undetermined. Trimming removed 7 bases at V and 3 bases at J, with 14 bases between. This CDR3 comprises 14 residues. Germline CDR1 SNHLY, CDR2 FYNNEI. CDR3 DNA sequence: TGTGCCAGCACCCCCAGTCGAAGGACAGATACGCAGTATTTT. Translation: CASTPSRRTDTQYF.

The CDR3 region has the DNA TGTGCCAGCAGCTCAGGGGGGTTGTACAATGAGCAGTTCTTC. Translated: CASSSGGLYNEQFF. The genes are TRBV7-2 and TRBJ2-1, with TRBD1 as a possible D gene (7 bases). Germline loops: CDR1 SGHTA, CDR2 FQGNSA. The V and J ends lost 4 bases and 4 bases respectively, with 11 bases between them. The CDR3 is 14 residues long.

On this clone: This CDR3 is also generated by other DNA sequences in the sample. The chain's CDR3 is CASPASGTSYEQYF. The CDR3 coding sequence is TGTGCCAGCCCTGCAAGCGGGACCTCCTACGAGCAGTACTTC. The V gene is TRBV28, the J gene TRBJ2-7, with TRBD2 matching 7 bases. Trimming cost V 8 bases and J 0 bases; bases outside gene matches: 7. The CDR3 loop spans 14 amino acids. Germline V CDR1 and CDR2: MDHEN, SYDVKM.

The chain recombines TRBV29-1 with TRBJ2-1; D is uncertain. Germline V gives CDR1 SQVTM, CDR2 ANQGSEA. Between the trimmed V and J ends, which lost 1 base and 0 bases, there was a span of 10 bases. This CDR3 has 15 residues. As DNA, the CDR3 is TGCAGCGTTGAAGGTCGGGCCAGCTCCTACAATGAGCAGTTCTTC. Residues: CSVEGRASSYNEQFF.

The CDR3 reads CASSKERGDETQYF. The CDR3, as DNA: TGTGCCAGCAGCAAGGAGCGGGGGGATGAGACCCAGTACTTC. The chain carries TRBV6-1 and TRBJ2-5; 9 positions match TRBD2. The CDR3 is 14 amino acids. CDR1 is MNHNS, CDR2 SASEGT, per germline. With V trimmed by 6 bases and J by 5 bases, 7 bases remained unmatched.

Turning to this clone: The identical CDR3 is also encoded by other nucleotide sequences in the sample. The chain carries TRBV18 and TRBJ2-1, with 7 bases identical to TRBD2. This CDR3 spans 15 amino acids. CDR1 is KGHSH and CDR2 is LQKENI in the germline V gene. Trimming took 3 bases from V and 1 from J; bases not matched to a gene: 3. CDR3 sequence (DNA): TGTGCCAGCTCACCGCGGGGGTTTTCCTACAATGAGCAGTTCTTC. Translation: CASSPRGFSYNEQFF.

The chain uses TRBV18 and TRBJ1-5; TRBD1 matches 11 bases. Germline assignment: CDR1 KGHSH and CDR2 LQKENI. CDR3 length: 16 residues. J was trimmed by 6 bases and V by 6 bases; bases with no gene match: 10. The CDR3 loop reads CASSPFGQGASQPQHF. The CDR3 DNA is TGTGCCAGCTCCCCTTTCGGACAGGGGGCGAGTCAGCCCCAGCATTTT. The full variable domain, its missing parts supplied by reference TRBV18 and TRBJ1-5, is NAGVMQNPRHLVRRRGQEARLRCSPMKGHSHVYWYRQLPEEGLKFMVYLQKENIIDESGMPKERFSAEFPKEGPSILRIQQVVRGDSAAYFCASSPFGQGASQPQHFGDGTRLSIL.

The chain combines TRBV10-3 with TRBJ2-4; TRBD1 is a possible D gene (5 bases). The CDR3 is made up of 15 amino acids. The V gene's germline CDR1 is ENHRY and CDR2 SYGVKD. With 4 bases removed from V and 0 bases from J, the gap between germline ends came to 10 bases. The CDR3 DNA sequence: TGTGCCATCAGTGGACAGAGACTAGCCAAAAACATTCAGTACTTC. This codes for CAISGQRLAKNIQYF.

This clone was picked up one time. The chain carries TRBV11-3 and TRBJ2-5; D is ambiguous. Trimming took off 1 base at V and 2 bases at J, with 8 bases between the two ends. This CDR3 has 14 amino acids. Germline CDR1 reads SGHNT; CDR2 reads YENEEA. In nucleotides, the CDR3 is TGTGCCAGCAGCTTAGGGGCAGCACAAGAGACCCAGTACTTC. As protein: CASSLGAAQETQYF.

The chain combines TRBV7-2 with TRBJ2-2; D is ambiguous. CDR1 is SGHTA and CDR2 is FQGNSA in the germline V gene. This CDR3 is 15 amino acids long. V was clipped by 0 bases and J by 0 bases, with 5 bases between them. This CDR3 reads CASSLAPTNTGELFF. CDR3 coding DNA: TGTGCCAGCAGCTTAGCCCCAACGAACACCGGGGAGCTGTTTTTT.

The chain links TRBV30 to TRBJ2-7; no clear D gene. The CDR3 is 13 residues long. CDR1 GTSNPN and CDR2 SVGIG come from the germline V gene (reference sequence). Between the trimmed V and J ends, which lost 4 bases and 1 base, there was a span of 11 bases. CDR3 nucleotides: TGTGCCTGGATGGTGGTTGGGTCCTACGAGCAGTACTTC. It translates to CAWMVVGSYEQYF.

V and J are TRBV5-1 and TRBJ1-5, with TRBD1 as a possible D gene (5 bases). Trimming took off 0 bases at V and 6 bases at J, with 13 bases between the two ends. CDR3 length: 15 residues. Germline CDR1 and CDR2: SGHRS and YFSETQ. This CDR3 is CASSLGPGSGQPQHF. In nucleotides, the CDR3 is TGCGCCAGCAGCTTGGGTCCAGGGTCGGGTCAGCCCCAGCATTTT. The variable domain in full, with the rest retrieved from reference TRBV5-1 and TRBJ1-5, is KAGVTQTPRYLIKTRGQQVTLSCSPISGHRSVSWYQQTPGQGLQFLFEYFSETQRNKGNFPGRFSGRQFSNSRSEMNVSTLELGDSALYLCASSLGPGSGQPQHFGDGTRLSIL.

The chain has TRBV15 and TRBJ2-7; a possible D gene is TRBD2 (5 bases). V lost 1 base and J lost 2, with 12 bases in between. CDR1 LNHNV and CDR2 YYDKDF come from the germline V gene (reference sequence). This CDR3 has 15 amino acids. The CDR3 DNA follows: TGTGCCACCAGCAGAGTCGGCGGGTCAACCTACGAGCAGTACTTC. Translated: CATSRVGGSTYEQYF.